This T cell receptor (beta chain) originates from a study of blood T cell repertoires in COVID-19. Study-level information: Acute-phase and convalescent COVID-19 samples originated in the United States, Italy and Spain. PBMCs, B-cell-depleted T cells, or T cells were the source of the cDNA or gDNA that made up the material.

The assay was immunoSEQ multiplex PCR, and TCRdb's table has in-frame clones only and misses some. Of under 200,000 clones in the sample, roughly 75% were seen once. CDR3 length: 13 residues. J lost 8 bases, V lost 7 bases, and 7 bases had no gene match. The germline V gene has CDR1 LNHDA and CDR2 SQIVND (reference sequence). This clonotype was sampled from a man between 65 and 79 years old with active or convalescent COVID-19. The sample was peripheral blood. The chain links TRBV19 to TRBJ1-4; 7 positions agree with TRBD1. CDR3 bases: TGTGCCAGTAACGAGGGGGCGGAAGAAAAACTGTTTTTT. As protein: CASNEGAEEKLFF.